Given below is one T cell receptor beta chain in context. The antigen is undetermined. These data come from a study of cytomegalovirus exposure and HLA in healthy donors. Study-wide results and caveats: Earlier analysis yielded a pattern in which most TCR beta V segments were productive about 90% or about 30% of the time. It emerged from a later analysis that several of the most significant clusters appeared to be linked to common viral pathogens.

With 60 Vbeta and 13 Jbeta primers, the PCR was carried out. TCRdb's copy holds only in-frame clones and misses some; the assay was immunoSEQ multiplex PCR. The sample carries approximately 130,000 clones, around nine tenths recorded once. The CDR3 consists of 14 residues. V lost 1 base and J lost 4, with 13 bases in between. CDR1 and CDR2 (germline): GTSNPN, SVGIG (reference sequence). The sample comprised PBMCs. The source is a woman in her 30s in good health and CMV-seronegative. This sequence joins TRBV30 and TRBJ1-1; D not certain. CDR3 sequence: CAWSALSMSTEAFF. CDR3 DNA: TGTGCCTGGAGTGCCCTCTCCATGAGCACTGAAGCTTTCTTT.